The TCR beta chain under discussion was sequenced for a study of vaccination effects on CD4 cells after COVID-19. The study's findings and limits: There were few convalescent patients in the study and no early post-infection timepoints.

This clone was observed a handful of times. Antigen unknown. The culture ran for 10 days before CD4+ T cells were isolated. Germline-derived CDR1 and CDR2 are WNHNN and SYGVQD (reference sequence). The CDR3 is made up of 14 amino acids. Trimming cost V 8 bases and J 4 bases, with 14 bases left between them. Measured with immunoSEQ multiplex PCR; TCRdb has only the in-frame clones, and not every one. Here the sample spans about 58,000 clones, about 83% being singletons. The sequenced sample was CD4+ T cells from PBMCs cultured without peptide, obtained before COVID-19 vaccination. The J gene is TRBJ2-2, the V gene TRBV10-1, with D tentatively TRBD1 (6 bases). The sequence came from a human donor who received a COVID-19 vaccine. Written as DNA, the CDR3 is TGCGCCAGCTCTTCGGACAGACCCACCGGGGAGCTGTTTTTT. Protein sequence: CASSSDRPTGELFF.